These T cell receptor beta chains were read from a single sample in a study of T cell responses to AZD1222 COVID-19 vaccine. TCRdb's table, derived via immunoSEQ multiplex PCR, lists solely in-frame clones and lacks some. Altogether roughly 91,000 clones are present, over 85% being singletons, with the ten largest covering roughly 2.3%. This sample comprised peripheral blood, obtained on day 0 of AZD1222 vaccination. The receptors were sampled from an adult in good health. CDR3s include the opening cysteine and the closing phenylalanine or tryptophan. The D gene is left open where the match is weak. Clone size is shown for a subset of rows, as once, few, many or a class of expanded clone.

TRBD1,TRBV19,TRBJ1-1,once,TGTGCCAGTAGCCTCCCCGGACAGGCATCCCACACTGAAGCTTTCTTT,CASSLPGQASHTEAFF
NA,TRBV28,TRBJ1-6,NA,TGTGCCAGCATTGCGGGTGGACCCTATAATTCACCCCTCCACTTT,CASIAGGPYNSPLHF
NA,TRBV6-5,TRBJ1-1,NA,TGTGCCAGCAGGGGCTTTATTGGAGGAGGCACTGAAGCTTTCTTT,CASRGFIGGGTEAFF
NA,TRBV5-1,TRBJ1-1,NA,TGCGCCAGCAGTTCACAGGGCCAGAACACTGAAGCTTTCTTT,CASSSQGQNTEAFF
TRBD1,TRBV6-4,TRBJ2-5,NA,TGTGCCAGCCTGCCGGGACAGGGGGCTGGTGCGGGCGGCCAAGAGACCCAGTACTTC,CASLPGQGAGAGGQETQYF
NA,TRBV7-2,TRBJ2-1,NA,TGTGCCAGCAGCTTAGGGGTTTCCTCCTACAATGAGCAGTTCTTC,CASSLGVSSYNEQFF
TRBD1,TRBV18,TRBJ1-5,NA,TGTGCCAGCTCACCAGGGACAGGAAACAATCAGCCCCAGCATTTT,CASSPGTGNNQPQHF
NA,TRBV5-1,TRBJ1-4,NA,TGCGCCAGCAGGGTCGATAATGAAAAACTGTTTTTT,CASRVDNEKLFF
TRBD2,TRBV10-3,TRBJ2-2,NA,TGTGCCATCAGTCTAAACCCGGGAGGGGTGGCCGGGGAGCTGTTTTTT,CAISLNPGGVAGELFF
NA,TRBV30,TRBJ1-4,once,TGTGCCTGCAATGACAGGACTGGGGAAAAACTGTTTTTT,CACNDRTGEKLFF
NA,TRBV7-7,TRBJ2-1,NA,TGTGCCAGCAGCTTAGATCCCAGCCGCTACAATGAGCAGTTCTTC,CASSLDPSRYNEQFF
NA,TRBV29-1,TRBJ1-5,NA,TGCAGCGTTGAAGGTTCAGATAGCAATCAGCCCCAGCATTTT,CSVEGSDSNQPQHF
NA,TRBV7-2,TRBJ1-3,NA,TGTGCCAGCAGCTTACATCCGGGAGCTGGAAACACCATATATTTT,CASSLHPGAGNTIYF
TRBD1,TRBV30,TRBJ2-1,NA,TGTGCCTGGAGTGCGCGGGACAGGGGTAACAATGAGCAGTTCTTC,CAWSARDRGNNEQFF
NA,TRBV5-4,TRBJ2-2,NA,TGTGCCAGCAGCTTGAACCTTATGAACACCGGGGAGCTGTTTTTT,CASSLNLMNTGELFF
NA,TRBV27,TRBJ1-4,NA,TGTGCCAGCAGCCCTATAAAGACAACTAATGAAAAACTGTTTTTT,CASSPIKTTNEKLFF